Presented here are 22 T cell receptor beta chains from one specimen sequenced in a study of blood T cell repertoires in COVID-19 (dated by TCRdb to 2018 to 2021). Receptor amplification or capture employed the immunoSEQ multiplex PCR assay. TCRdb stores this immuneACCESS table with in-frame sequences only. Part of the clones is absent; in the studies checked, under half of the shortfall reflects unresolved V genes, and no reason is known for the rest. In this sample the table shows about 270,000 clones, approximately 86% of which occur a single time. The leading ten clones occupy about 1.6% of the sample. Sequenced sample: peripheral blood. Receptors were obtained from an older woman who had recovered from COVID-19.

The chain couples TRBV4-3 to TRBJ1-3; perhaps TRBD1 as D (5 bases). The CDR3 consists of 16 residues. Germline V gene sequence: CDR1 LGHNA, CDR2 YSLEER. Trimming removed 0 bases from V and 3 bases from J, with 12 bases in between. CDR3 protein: CASSQDRAGFGNTIYF. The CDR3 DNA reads TGCGCCAGCAGCCAAGATCGGGCAGGGTTTGGAAACACCATATATTTT.

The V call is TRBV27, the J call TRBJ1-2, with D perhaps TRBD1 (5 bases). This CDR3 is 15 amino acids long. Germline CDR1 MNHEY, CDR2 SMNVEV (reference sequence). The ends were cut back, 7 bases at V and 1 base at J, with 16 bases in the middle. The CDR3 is CASKPDRGFNYGYTF. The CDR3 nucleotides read TGTGCCAGCAAACCCGACCGGGGGTTTAACTATGGCTACACCTTC.

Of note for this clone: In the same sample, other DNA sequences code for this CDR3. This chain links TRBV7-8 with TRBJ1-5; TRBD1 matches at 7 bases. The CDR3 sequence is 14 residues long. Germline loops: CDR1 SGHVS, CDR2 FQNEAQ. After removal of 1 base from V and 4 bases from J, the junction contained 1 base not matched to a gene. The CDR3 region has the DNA TGTGCCAGCAGCTTAGGGACAGGAAATCAGCCCCAGCATTTT. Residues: CASSLGTGNQPQHF.

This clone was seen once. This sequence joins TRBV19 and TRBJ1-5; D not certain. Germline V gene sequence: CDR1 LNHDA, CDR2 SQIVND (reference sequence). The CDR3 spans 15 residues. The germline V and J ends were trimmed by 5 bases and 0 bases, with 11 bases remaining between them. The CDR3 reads CASSRGGNSNQPQHF. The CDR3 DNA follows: TGTGCCAGTAGTCGAGGAGGGAATAGCAATCAGCCCCAGCATTTT.

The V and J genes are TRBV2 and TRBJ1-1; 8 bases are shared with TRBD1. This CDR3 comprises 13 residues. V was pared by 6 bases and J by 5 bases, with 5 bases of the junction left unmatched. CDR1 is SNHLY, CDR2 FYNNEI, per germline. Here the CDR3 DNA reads TGTGCCAGCAGCCCCGACAGGGGAACTGAAGCTTTCTTT. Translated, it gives CASSPDRGTEAFF.

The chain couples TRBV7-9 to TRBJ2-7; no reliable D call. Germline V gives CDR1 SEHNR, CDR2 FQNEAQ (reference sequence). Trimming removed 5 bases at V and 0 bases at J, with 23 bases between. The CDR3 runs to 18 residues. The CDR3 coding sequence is TGTGCCAGCAGCGTCCGAGGATTCGCTCCCCTAAGCTCCTACGAGCAGTACTTC. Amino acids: CASSVRGFAPLSSYEQYF. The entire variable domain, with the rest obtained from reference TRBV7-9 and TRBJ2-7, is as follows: DTGVSQNPRHKITKRGQNVTFRCDPISEHNRLYWYRQTLGQGPEFLTYFQNEAQLEKSRLLSDRFSAERPKGSFSTLEIQRTEQGDSAMYLCASSVRGFAPLSSYEQYFGPGTRLTVT.

DNA for the CDR3: TGTGCCAGCAGCAGACAGGGGGCTATGGGTGAAAAACTGTTTTTT. This encodes CASSRQGAMGEKLFF. This chain joins TRBV11-2 and TRBJ1-4; 10 bases align to TRBD1. The trim removed 5 bases at V and 7 bases at J, leaving 7 bases unmatched. Germline CDR1 reads SGHAT; CDR2 reads FQNNGV. The CDR3 runs 15 residues.

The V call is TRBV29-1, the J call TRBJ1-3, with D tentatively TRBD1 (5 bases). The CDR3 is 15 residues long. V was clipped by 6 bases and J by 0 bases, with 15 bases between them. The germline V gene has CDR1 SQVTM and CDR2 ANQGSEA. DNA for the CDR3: TGCAGCGTCGCGGGGCGGTACGGCTCTGGAAACACCATATATTTT. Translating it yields CSVAGRYGSGNTIYF.

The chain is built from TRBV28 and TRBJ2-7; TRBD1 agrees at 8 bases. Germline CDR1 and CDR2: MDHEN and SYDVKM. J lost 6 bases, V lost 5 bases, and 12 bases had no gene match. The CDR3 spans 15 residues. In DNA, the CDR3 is TGTGCCAGCAGTCCTTATGGGACAGGTGTCTTCGAGCAGTACTTC. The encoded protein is CASSPYGTGVFEQYF.

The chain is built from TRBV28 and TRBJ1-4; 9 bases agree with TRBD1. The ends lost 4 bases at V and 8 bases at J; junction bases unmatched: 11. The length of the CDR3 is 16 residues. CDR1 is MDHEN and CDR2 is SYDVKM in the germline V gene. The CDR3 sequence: CASSSSPGQGIEKLFF. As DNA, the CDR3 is TGTGCCAGCAGTTCAAGCCCGGGACAGGGTATCGAAAAACTGTTTTTT.

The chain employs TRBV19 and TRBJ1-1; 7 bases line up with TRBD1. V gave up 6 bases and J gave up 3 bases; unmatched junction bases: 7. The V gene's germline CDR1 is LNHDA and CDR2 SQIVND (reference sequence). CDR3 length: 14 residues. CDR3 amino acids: CASSTTGLDTEAFF. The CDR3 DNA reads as TGTGCCAGTAGCACGACAGGGTTAGACACTGAAGCTTTCTTT. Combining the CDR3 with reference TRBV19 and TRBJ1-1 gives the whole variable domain DGGITQSPKYLFRKEGQNVTLSCEQNLNHDAMYWYRQDPGQGLRLIYYSQIVNDFQKGDIAEGYSVSREKKESFPLTVTSAQKNPTAFYLCASSTTGLDTEAFFGQGTRLTVV.

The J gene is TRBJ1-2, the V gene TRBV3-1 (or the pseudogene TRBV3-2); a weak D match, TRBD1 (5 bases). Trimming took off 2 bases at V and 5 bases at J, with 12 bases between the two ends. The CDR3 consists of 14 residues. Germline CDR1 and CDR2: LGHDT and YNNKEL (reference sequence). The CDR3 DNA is TGTGCCAGCAGCCAAAGGGAGGGGAATTATGGCTACACCTTC. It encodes CASSQREGNYGYTF.

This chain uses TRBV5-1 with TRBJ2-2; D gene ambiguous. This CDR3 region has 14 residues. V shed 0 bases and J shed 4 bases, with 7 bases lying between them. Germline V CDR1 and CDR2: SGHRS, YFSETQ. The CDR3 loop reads CASSLVQSTGELFF. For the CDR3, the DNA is TGCGCCAGCAGCTTGGTTCAGTCCACCGGGGAGCTGTTTTTT.

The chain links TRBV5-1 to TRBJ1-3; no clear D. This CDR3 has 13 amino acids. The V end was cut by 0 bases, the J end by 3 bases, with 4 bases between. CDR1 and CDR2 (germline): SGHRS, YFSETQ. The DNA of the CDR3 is TGCGCCAGCAGCTTGGGCGGTGGAAACACCATATATTTT. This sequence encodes CASSLGGGNTIYF.

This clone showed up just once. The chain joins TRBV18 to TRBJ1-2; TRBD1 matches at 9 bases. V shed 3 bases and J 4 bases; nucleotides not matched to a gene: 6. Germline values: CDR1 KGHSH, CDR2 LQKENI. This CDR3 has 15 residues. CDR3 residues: CASSPAQGASYGYTF. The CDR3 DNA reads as TGTGCCAGCTCACCCGCACAGGGGGCGAGCTATGGCTACACCTTC.

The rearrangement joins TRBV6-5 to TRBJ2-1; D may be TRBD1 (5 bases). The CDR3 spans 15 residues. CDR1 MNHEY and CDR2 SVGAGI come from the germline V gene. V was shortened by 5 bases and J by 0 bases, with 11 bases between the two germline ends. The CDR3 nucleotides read TGTGCCAGCAGTAGGACACAAGACTCCTACAATGAGCAGTTCTTC. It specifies CASSRTQDSYNEQFF.

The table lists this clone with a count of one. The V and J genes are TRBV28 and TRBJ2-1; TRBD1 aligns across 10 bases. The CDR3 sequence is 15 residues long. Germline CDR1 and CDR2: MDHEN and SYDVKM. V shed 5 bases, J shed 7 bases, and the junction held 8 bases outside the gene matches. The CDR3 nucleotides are TGTGCCAGCAGTCCTCTCCGGGACAGGGGAAATGAGCAGTTCTTC. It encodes CASSPLRDRGNEQFF.

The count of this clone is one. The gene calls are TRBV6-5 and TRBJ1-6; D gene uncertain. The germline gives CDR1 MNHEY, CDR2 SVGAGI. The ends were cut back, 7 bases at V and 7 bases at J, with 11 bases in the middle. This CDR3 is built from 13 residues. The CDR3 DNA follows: TGTGCCAGCAAGCAGGAGGTGAATTCACCCCTCCACTTT. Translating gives CASKQEVNSPLHF.

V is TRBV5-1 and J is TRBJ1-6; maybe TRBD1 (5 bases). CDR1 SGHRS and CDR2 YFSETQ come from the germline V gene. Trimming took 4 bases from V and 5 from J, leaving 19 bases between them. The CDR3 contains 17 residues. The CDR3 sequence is CASSAYGGIGDNSPLHF. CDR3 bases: TGCGCCAGCAGCGCCTACGGCGGTATAGGGGATAATTCACCCCTCCACTTT. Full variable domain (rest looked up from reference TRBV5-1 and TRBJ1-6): KAGVTQTPRYLIKTRGQQVTLSCSPISGHRSVSWYQQTPGQGLQFLFEYFSETQRNKGNFPGRFSGRQFSNSRSEMNVSTLELGDSALYLCASSAYGGIGDNSPLHFGNGTRLTVT.

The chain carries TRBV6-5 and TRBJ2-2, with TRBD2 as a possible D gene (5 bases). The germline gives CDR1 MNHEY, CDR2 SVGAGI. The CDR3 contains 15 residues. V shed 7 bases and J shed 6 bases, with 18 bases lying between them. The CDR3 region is CASKRGSPGAGELFF. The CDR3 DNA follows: TGTGCCAGCAAAAGAGGGAGCCCGGGTGCCGGGGAGCTGTTTTTT.

The CDR3 DNA reads as TGTGCCAGCAGTTCGGGACACGATAAAAACATTCAGTACTTC. It specifies CASSSGHDKNIQYF. The V call is TRBV6-5, the J call TRBJ2-4; D might be TRBD1 (6 bases). The germline gives CDR1 MNHEY, CDR2 SVGAGI. The CDR3 is 14 residues long. V lost 4 bases and J 4 bases, leaving 11 bases between the germline ends.

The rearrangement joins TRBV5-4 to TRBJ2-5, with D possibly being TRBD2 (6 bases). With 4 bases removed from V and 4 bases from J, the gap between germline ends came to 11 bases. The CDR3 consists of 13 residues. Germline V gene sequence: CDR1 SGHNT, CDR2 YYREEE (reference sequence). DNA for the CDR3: TGTGCCAGCAGCCGGGAGAGGGGAGAGACCCAGTACTTC. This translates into CASSRERGETQYF.